The present T cell receptor beta chain was sequenced within a study of T cells in Graves' hyperthyroidism and ophthalmopathy. Study findings and constraints: Ophthalmopathy cases were set apart from stable hyperthyroidism by a 13 V-J model.

This CDR3 is 14 amino acids long. Per germline, CDR1 MNHEY and CDR2 SMNVEV (reference sequence). V lost 0 bases, J lost 8 bases, and 13 bases lay in between. For ophthalmopathy patients, the Clinical Activity Score was at least 3 and the NOSPECS grade at least 4; duration was under 3 months. From roughly 9.2 ml of fresh peripheral blood, PBMCs were isolated. This clonotype has at least ten counts. Its cognate antigen is unknown. From RNA transcripts, TCR beta CDR3 regions were amplified. Carried out on the TCR CDR3, a first-round RT-PCR used the HTBI primer set. TCRdb independently ran MiXCR on the multiplex PCR reads; one entry per CDR3 protein. The sample carries about 400,000 distinct CDR3 sequences, about an eighth recorded once.

Sequenced material: blood. The rearrangement joins TRBV27 to TRBJ1-2; no clear D. The clonotype originates from a man in his fifties or sixties with Graves' ophthalmopathy. CDR3 sequence: CASSLSGSFPGYTF. CDR3 DNA: TGTGCCAGCAGTTTATCAGGATCGTTTCCAGGCTACACCTTC.